This TCR beta chain was recovered during a study of cytomegalovirus exposure and HLA in healthy donors. The PCR employed 60 Vbeta primers together with 13 Jbeta primers. The table came from immunoSEQ multiplex PCR; TCRdb's copy has only in-frame clones and leaves some out. The sample has 150,000 to 200,000 clones, around 80% seen once; the top ten hold 0.9% to 1.2%. Germline-derived CDR1 and CDR2 are LNHDA and SQIVND (reference sequence). The CDR3 spans 17 residues. The trim removed 3 bases at V and 0 bases at J, leaving 8 bases unmatched. V is TRBV19 and J is TRBJ2-4; 7 bases fit TRBD2. The receptor's source is a woman between 35 and 50 years old in good health and CMV-seronegative. Sample: PBMCs. CDR3 bases: TGTGCCAGTAGTATGTTGAGTAGCGGGCTAGCCAAAAACATTCAGTACTTC. It translates to CASSMLSSGLAKNIQYF.